Following are 29 T cell receptor beta chains from one sample sequenced in a study of cytomegalovirus exposure and HLA in healthy donors. Primers included in the PCR were 60 Vbeta and 13 Jbeta primers. Sequencing used immunoSEQ multiplex PCR; TCRdb keeps in-frame clones, though not all of them. The profile covers some 150,000 clones, with over 70% appearing a single time and roughly 9% taken by the ten largest. What was sequenced was PBMCs. These receptors originate from a man younger than 30 in good health and CMV-seropositive.

This clone has a single count. The chain has TRBV7-3 and TRBJ1-2; 7 nucleotides match TRBD1. With V trimmed by 5 bases and J by 3 bases, 6 bases remained unmatched. This CDR3 is 14 amino acids long. Germline values: CDR1 SGHTA, CDR2 FQGTGA. CDR3 sequence reads: CASSQQGTDYGYTF. The DNA of the CDR3 is TGTGCCAGCAGCCAGCAAGGGACAGACTATGGCTACACCTTC.

This sequence joins TRBV27 and TRBJ1-2; perhaps TRBD1 as D (6 bases). CDR3 length equals 14 residues. V was shortened by 4 bases and J by 3 bases, with 12 bases between the two germline ends. Per germline, CDR1 MNHEY and CDR2 SMNVEV (reference sequence). As DNA, the CDR3 is TGTGCCAGCAGTTCACTACAGGGTCACTATGGCTACACCTTC. Its protein product is CASSSLQGHYGYTF.

The rearrangement links TRBV7-9 to TRBJ2-3; 8 nucleotides agree with TRBD2. With V trimmed by 5 bases and J by 1 base, 5 bases remained unmatched. The CDR3 is made up of 15 amino acids. In germline, CDR1 is SEHNR, CDR2 FQNEAQ (reference sequence). The DNA of the CDR3 is TGTGCCAGCAGCCGTAGCGGGGCCCGCACAGATACGCAGTATTTT. Amino acid sequence: CASSRSGARTDTQYF. The complete variable domain, with remaining parts taken from reference TRBV7-9 and TRBJ2-3, reads DTGVSQNPRHKITKRGQNVTFRCDPISEHNRLYWYRQTLGQGPEFLTYFQNEAQLEKSRLLSDRFSAERPKGSFSTLEIQRTEQGDSAMYLCASSRSGARTDTQYFGPGTRLTVL.

The rearrangement uses TRBV2 and TRBJ1-5; TRBD1 is a possible D gene (6 bases). CDR1 is SNHLY and CDR2 is FYNNEI in the germline V gene. Deletions cut 6 bases from V and 2 bases from J, with 14 bases between. The CDR3 sequence is 15 residues long. The CDR3 DNA reads TGTGCCAGCAGCATCACAGGGTTTGGCAATCAGCCCCAGCATTTT. This sequence encodes CASSITGFGNQPQHF.

V usage is TRBV19 and J usage is TRBJ2-7; 7 nucleotides align to TRBD1. V was pared by 4 bases and J by 9 bases, with 12 bases of the junction left unmatched. The germline V gene has CDR1 LNHDA and CDR2 SQIVND (reference sequence). This CDR3 has 14 amino acids. The CDR3 region has the DNA TGTGCCAGTAGTACCTCCGACAGGGTAGAGGGGCAGTACTTC. This codes for CASSTSDRVEGQYF.

The chain carries TRBV4-1 and TRBJ2-7, with TRBD1 as a possible D gene (5 bases). The CDR3 consists of 13 residues. Germline assignment: CDR1 MGHRA and CDR2 YSYEKL. Trimming shortened V by 5 bases and J by 0 bases, and 8 bases separated the two germline ends. CDR3 coding DNA: TGCGCCAGCAGCGCGGACACCTCCTACGAGCAGTACTTC. This translates into CASSADTSYEQYF.

The V gene is TRBV5-1, the J gene TRBJ2-4, with D possibly matching TRBD2 (6 bases). The germline V and J ends were trimmed by 0 bases and 2 bases, with 9 bases remaining between them. The germline CDR1 and CDR2 sequences are SGHRS and YFSETQ. The CDR3 totals 15 residues. The CDR3 here is CASSLAGATKNIQYF. The CDR3 DNA reads TGCGCCAGCAGCTTGGCGGGAGCGACCAAAAACATTCAGTACTTC.

This chain connects TRBV4-3 to TRBJ2-2; D unclear. This CDR3 comprises 15 residues. In germline, CDR1 is LGHNA, CDR2 YSLEER. V was trimmed by 0 bases and J by 1 base, leaving 6 bases between them. The CDR3 spells CASSQEVRNTGELFF. In nucleotides, the CDR3 is TGCGCCAGCAGCCAAGAAGTGCGGAACACCGGGGAGCTGTTTTTT.

This clone occurred a few times. This chain links TRBV27 with TRBJ2-7; 9 positions agree with TRBD2. The CDR3 runs 15 residues. The V gene's germline CDR1 is MNHEY and CDR2 SMNVEV (reference sequence). Trimming cost V 1 base and J 3 bases; bases outside gene matches: 4. This CDR3 reads CASSLLAGDLYEQYF. The CDR3 nucleotides are TGTGCCAGCAGTTTATTAGCGGGGGACCTCTACGAGCAGTACTTC.

The V gene is TRBV2, the J gene TRBJ2-2; 8 bases map to TRBD2. V shed 8 bases, J shed 2 bases, and the junction held 10 bases outside the gene matches. The CDR3 spans 16 residues. Looked up from germline, CDR1 is SNHLY and CDR2 is FYNNEI. In nucleotides, the CDR3 is TGTGCCAGCTCTATCGGGAGGGCCACCAACACCGGGGAGCTGTTTTTT. It codes for CASSIGRATNTGELFF.

The chain recombines TRBV27 with TRBJ2-5, with 11 bases lining up with TRBD1. Near its end, the DNA agrees better with TRBJ2-7, so the J call may be wrong. Germline CDR1 and CDR2: MNHEY and SMNVEV (reference sequence). This CDR3 spans 13 amino acids. The DNA for the CDR3 is TGTGCCAGCAGTCGGGACAGGGGGGACGAGCAGTACTTC. Translation gives CASSRDRGDEQYF.

The sample holds one count of this clone. This rearrangement joins TRBV2 to TRBJ2-5; D is perhaps TRBD1 (6 bases). The V gene lost 7 bases and the J gene lost 0 bases, with 15 bases spanning the gap. From germline, CDR1 is SNHLY and CDR2 FYNNEI. This CDR3 region has 15 residues. CDR3 protein: CASTQGRAYQETQYF. The DNA for the CDR3 is TGTGCCAGCACCCAGGGGCGGGCCTACCAAGAGACCCAGTACTTC.

The chain carries TRBV29-1 and TRBJ2-3, with D possibly being TRBD1 (7 bases). Germline V gene lookup returns CDR1 SQVTM and CDR2 ANQGSEA. The CDR3 has 14 residues. With 6 bases removed from V and 6 bases from J, the gap between germline ends came to 19 bases. In nucleotides, the CDR3 is TGCAGCGTAGACGGACAGGTAGCGGTGGATACGCAGTATTTT. Its protein product is CSVDGQVAVDTQYF.

J is TRBJ2-1 and V is TRBV5-1; 9 nucleotides align to TRBD2. The J segment lost 6 bases and the V segment lost 5 bases, leaving 9 bases of the junction unmatched. This CDR3 is built from 15 residues. The V gene's germline CDR1 is SGHRS and CDR2 YFSETQ. For the CDR3, the DNA is TGCGCCAGCAGTCCCGGGACTAGCAACGGCAATGAGCAGTTCTTC. This sequence encodes CASSPGTSNGNEQFF. Combining the CDR3 with reference TRBV5-1 and TRBJ2-1 gives the whole variable domain KAGVTQTPRYLIKTRGQQVTLSCSPISGHRSVSWYQQTPGQGLQFLFEYFSETQRNKGNFPGRFSGRQFSNSRSEMNVSTLELGDSALYLCASSPGTSNGNEQFFGPGTRLTVL.

The rearrangement joins TRBV5-1 to TRBJ2-7; 12 bases fit TRBD2. The CDR3 has 17 residues. Unmatched junction bases numbered 6, after V lost 2 bases and J lost 0 bases. Germline values: CDR1 SGHRS, CDR2 YFSETQ. The CDR3 loop reads CASSFTASGGVSYEQYF. The CDR3 DNA follows: TGCGCCAGCAGCTTCACGGCTAGCGGGGGGGTCTCCTACGAGCAGTACTTC. Filled out from reference TRBV5-1 and TRBJ2-7, the complete variable domain reads KAGVTQTPRYLIKTRGQQVTLSCSPISGHRSVSWYQQTPGQGLQFLFEYFSETQRNKGNFPGRFSGRQFSNSRSEMNVSTLELGDSALYLCASSFTASGGVSYEQYFGPGTRLTVT.

This chain links TRBV7-9 with TRBJ1-4; 9 bases match TRBD1. The V gene's germline CDR1 is SEHNR and CDR2 FQNEAQ (reference sequence). This CDR3 has 16 residues. Unmatched junction bases numbered 8, after V lost 5 bases and J lost 4 bases. This chain's CDR3 is CASSRGGTGYNEKLFF. The CDR3 bases are TGTGCCAGCAGCCGCGGAGGGACAGGGTATAATGAAAAACTGTTTTTT.

This chain uses TRBV6-4 with TRBJ2-2, with TRBD2 as a possible D gene (5 bases). Germline V lookup: CDR1 MRHNA, CDR2 SNTAGT. This CDR3 has 12 amino acids. The V gene lost 4 bases and the J gene lost 6 bases, with 6 bases spanning the gap. CDR3 in DNA: TGTGCCAGCAGTGCCGGGGCCGGGGAGCTGTTTTTT. This translates into CASSAGAGELFF.

This clone was observed a handful of times. This chain links TRBV14 with TRBJ1-2; the match to TRBD1 covers 8 bases. The J segment lost 4 bases and the V segment lost 2 bases, leaving 12 bases of the junction unmatched. The CDR3 consists of 17 residues. Germline V gene data show CDR1 as SGHDN and CDR2 as FVKESK. The CDR3 nucleotides read TGTGCCAGCAGCCAACTTCCTCCGGGACAGGTTTCCTATGGCTACACCTTC. It specifies CASSQLPPGQVSYGYTF.

The chain uses TRBV19 and TRBJ1-5, with a tentative D call TRBD1 (5 bases). This CDR3 is built from 16 residues. The V end was cut by 6 bases, the J end by 2 bases, with 17 bases between. Germline-derived CDR1 and CDR2 are LNHDA and SQIVND (reference sequence). The DNA of the CDR3 is TGTGCCAGTAGACCTGGGGGGGTTAGGGGCAATCAGCCCCAGCATTTT. Translation gives CASRPGGVRGNQPQHF. Variable domain in full (rest from reference TRBV19 and TRBJ1-5): DGGITQSPKYLFRKEGQNVTLSCEQNLNHDAMYWYRQDPGQGLRLIYYSQIVNDFQKGDIAEGYSVSREKKESFPLTVTSAQKNPTAFYLCASRPGGVRGNQPQHFGDGTRLSIL.

Of note for this clone: Its ends do not fully match the called genes, so a read error is possible. V usage is TRBV27 and J usage is TRBJ1-1; TRBD1 is a possible D gene (6 bases). The germline gives CDR1 MNHEY, CDR2 SMNVEV (reference sequence). CDR3 length: 14 amino acids. The CDR3 bases are TGTGCCAGCAGTCTATCAGGGGCGAACACTGAAGCTTTCTTT. Residues: CASSLSGANTEAFF.

V usage is TRBV7-9 and J usage is TRBJ1-1; D uncertain. Between the trimmed V and J ends, which lost 3 bases and 1 base, there was a span of 9 bases. Germline V gene data show CDR1 as SEHNR and CDR2 as FQNEAQ (reference sequence). CDR3 length: 14 amino acids. CDR3 in amino acids: CASSLYTRNTEAFF. CDR3 in DNA: TGTGCCAGCAGCTTGTATACTCGGAACACTGAAGCTTTCTTT.

This rearrangement joins TRBV6-1 to TRBJ1-5; D is ambiguous. Trimming removed 6 bases from V and 9 bases from J, with 9 bases in between. Germline values: CDR1 MNHNS, CDR2 SASEGT. CDR3 size: 11 residues. The CDR3 DNA follows: TGTGCCAGCAGCGACTTGTTGCCCCAGCATTTT. Translating it yields CASSDLLPQHF.

The chain carries TRBV27 and TRBJ2-1; D might be TRBD1 (5 bases). V was clipped by 9 bases and J by 10 bases, with 19 bases between them. The V gene's germline CDR1 is MNHEY and CDR2 SMNVEV (reference sequence). The CDR3 is 13 residues long. The DNA of the CDR3 is TGTGCCAGTAGAATTCGAGGCGGACAAGAGCAGTTCTTC. Amino acid sequence: CASRIRGGQEQFF.

The chain couples TRBV5-1 to TRBJ1-6; 10 bases match TRBD1. This CDR3 spans 16 amino acids. Unmatched junction bases numbered 9, after V lost 4 bases and J lost 8 bases. Germline CDR1 is SGHRS and CDR2 is YFSETQ. The CDR3 coding sequence is TGCGCCAGCAGCCTCGGACAGGGGGGTTATGATTCACCCCTCCACTTT. It is translated as CASSLGQGGYDSPLHF.

The J gene is TRBJ2-1, the V gene TRBV19, with 10 nucleotides matching TRBD2. With 7 bases clipped from V and 2 bases from J, the junction kept 5 bases outside the gene matches. In germline, CDR1 is LNHDA, CDR2 SQIVND (reference sequence). CDR3 length equals 15 residues. CDR3 bases: TGTGCCAGTATGGAAGCGGGAGGGCCCTACAATGAGCAGTTCTTC. As protein: CASMEAGGPYNEQFF.

The V and J genes are TRBV6-5 and TRBJ1-3; no definite D call. Germline V gene sequence: CDR1 MNHEY, CDR2 SVGAGI. The ends were cut back, 5 bases at V and 0 bases at J, with 11 bases in the middle. The CDR3 consists of 15 residues. This CDR3 is CASSTLEVSGNTIYF. CDR3 bases: TGTGCCAGCAGTACGCTAGAGGTCTCTGGAAACACCATATATTTT.

The chain carries TRBV6-1 and TRBJ2-7; D may be TRBD1 (6 bases). Deletions cut 4 bases from V and 6 bases from J, with 10 bases between. The length of the CDR3 is 12 residues. Germline V CDR1 and CDR2: MNHNS, SASEGT. The CDR3 region has the DNA TGTGCCAGCAGTGTTGGGGGCGGCGAGCAGTACTTC. It codes for CASSVGGGEQYF.

This clone was seen more than once but under ten times. The gene calls are TRBV11-2 and TRBJ1-1, with no clear D. Deletions cut 3 bases from V and 1 base from J, with 9 bases between. Germline V gives CDR1 SGHAT, CDR2 FQNNGV. The CDR3 is 14 amino acids. CDR3 bases: TGTGCCAGCAGCTTGCGGTTATCGAACACTGAAGCTTTCTTT. Protein product: CASSLRLSNTEAFF. Looking up the rest from reference TRBV11-2 and TRBJ1-1 gives the full variable domain: EAGVAQSPRYKIIEKRQSVAFWCNPISGHATLYWYQQILGQGPKLLIQFQNNGVVDDSQLPKDRFSAERLKGVDSTLKIQPAKLEDSAVYLCASSLRLSNTEAFFGQGTRLTVV.

V and J are TRBV4-1 and TRBJ1-1; 9 bases match TRBD1. Germline V gives CDR1 MGHRA, CDR2 YSYEKL. The V gene end was trimmed by 4 bases and the J gene end by 0 bases; junction bases not matched to a gene: 6. The CDR3 is 16 amino acids. CDR3 amino acids: CASSPRQGVLNTEAFF. The DNA of the CDR3 is TGCGCCAGCAGCCCACGACAGGGGGTTTTGAACACTGAAGCTTTCTTT.